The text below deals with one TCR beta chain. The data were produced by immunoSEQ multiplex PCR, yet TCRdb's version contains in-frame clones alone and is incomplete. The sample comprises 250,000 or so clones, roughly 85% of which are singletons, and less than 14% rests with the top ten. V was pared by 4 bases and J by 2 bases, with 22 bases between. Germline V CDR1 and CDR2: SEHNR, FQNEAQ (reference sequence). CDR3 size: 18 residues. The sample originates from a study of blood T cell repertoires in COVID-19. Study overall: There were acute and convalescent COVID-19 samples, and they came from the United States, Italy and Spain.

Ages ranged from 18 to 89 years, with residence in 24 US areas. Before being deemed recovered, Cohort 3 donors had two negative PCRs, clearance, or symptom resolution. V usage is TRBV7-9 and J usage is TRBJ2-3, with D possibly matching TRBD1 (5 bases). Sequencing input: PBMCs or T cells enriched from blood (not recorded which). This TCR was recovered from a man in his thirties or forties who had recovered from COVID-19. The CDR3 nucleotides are TGTGCCAGCAGCTATCCAGCGCAGGGCACGGAAAACACAGATACGCAGTATTTT. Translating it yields CASSYPAQGTENTDTQYF.